This TCR beta chain was found in a study of control samples from healthy donors and cancer patients. The CDR3 is made up of 12 amino acids. Germline V CDR1 and CDR2: SNHLY, FYNNEI. V shed 7 bases and J shed 1 base, with 6 bases lying between them. The repertoire was sequenced with immunoSEQ multiplex PCR; TCRdb's copy has only in-frame clones and lacks some. The repertoire includes around 100,000 clones, approximately 90% of them detected once, and over 2% sits in the top ten. This clone was seen once. The chain joins TRBV2 to TRBJ2-3; D may be TRBD1 (5 bases). The sample consisted of blood. The receptor was isolated from a young woman in good health. This CDR3 reads CASKGGTDTQYF. The CDR3 DNA reads as TGTGCCAGCAAAGGGGGCACAGATACGCAGTATTTT.